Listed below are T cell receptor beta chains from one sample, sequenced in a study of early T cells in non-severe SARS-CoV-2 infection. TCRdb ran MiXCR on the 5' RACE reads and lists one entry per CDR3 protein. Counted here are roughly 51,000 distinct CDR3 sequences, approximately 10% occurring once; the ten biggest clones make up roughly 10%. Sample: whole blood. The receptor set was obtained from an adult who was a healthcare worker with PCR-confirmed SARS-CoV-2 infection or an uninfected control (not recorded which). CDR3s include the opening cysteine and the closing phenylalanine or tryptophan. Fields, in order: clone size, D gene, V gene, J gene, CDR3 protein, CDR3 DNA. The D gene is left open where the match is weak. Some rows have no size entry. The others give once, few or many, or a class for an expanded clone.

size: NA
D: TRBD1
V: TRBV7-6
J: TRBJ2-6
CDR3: CASSPGQGNPGANVLTF
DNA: TGTGCCAGCAGCCCCGGACAGGGGAACCCTGGGGCCAACGTCCTGACTTTC

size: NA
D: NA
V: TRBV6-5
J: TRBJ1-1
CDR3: CASSRTGKGGKSEAFF
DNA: TGTGCCAGCAGTCGAACAGGGAAAGGAGGGAAGTCTGAAGCTTTCTTT

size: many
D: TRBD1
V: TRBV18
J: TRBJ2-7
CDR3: CASSQRSGTGGHEQYF
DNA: TGTGCCAGCTCTCAGAGATCCGGGACAGGCGGCCACGAGCAGTACTTC

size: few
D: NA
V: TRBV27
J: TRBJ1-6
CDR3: CASSLGRSTSPLHF
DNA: TGTGCCAGCAGCCTGGGACGAAGTACTTCACCCCTCCACTTT

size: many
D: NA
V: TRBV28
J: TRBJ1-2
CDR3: CASSSGEYGYTF
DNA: TGTGCCAGCAGTTCCGGAGAGTATGGCTACACCTTC

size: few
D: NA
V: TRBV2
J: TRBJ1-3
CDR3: CASTLTRGVGGNTIYF
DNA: TGTGCCAGCACTCTCACCAGGGGCGTAGGTGGAAACACCATATATTTT

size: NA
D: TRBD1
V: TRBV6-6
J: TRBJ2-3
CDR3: CASSLPDRGSTDTQYF
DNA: TGTGCCAGCAGCCTACCGGACAGGGGTTCCACAGATACGCAGTATTTT

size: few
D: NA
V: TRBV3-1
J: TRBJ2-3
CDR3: CASSPLQHGRGTDTQYF
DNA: TGTGCCAGCAGCCCTCTCCAACATGGAAGAGGCACAGATACGCAGTATTTT

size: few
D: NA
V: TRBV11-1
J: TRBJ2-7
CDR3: CASSLSQGNEQYF
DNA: TGTGCCAGCAGCTTGTCTCAGGGGAACGAGCAGTACTTC

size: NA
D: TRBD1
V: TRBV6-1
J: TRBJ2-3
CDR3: CASRGQGGDTQYF
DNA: TGTGCCAGCAGGGGACAGGGAGGAGATACGCAGTATTTT

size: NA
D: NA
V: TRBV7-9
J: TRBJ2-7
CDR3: CASSLGGLEQYF
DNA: TGTGCCAGCAGCTTAGGGGGACTCGAGCAGTACTTC

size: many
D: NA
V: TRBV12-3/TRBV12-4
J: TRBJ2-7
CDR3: CASSLFGGVDYEQYF
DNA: TGTGCCAGCAGTTTATTTGGAGGGGTTGACTACGAGCAGTACTTC

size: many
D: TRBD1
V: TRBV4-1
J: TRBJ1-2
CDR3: CASSQDEGTGRANYGYTF
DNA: TGCGCCAGCAGCCAAGATGAGGGGACAGGGCGCGCTAACTATGGCTACACCTTC

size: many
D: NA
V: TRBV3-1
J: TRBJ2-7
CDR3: CASSQETRQASDEQYF
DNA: TGTGCCAGCAGCCAAGAGACGAGACAGGCCTCAGACGAGCAGTACTTC

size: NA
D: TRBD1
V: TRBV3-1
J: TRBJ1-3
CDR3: CASSPVTGTGNTIYF
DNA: TGTGCCAGCAGCCCAGTGACAGGGACTGGAAACACCATATATTTT

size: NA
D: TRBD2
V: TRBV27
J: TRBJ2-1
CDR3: CASSPGGRSYNEQFF
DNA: TGTGCCAGCAGCCCCGGGGGGAGATCCTACAATGAGCAGTTCTTC

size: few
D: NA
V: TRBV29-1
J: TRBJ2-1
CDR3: CSVGLENEQFF
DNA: TGCAGCGTGGGACTGGAAAATGAGCAGTTCTTC

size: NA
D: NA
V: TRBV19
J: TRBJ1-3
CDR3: CASSADSSGNTIYF
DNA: TGTGCCAGTAGTGCGGACAGCTCTGGAAACACCATATATTTT

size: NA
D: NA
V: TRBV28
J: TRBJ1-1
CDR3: CASRLPGTEAFF
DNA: TGTGCCAGCAGACTCCCCGGGACTGAAGCTTTCTTT

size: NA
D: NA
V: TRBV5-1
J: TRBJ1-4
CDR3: CASSSGLQTTEKLFF
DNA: TGCGCCAGCAGCAGTGGACTGCAAACGACCGAAAAACTGTTTTTT

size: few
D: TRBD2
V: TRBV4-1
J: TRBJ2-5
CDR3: CASSQGRSGGSETQYF
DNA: TGCGCCAGCAGCCAAGGGCGAAGCGGGGGTTCAGAGACCCAGTACTTC

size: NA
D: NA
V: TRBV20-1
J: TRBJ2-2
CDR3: CSAERGAANTGELFF
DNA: TGCAGTGCAGAGAGGGGGGCCGCGAACACCGGGGAGCTGTTTTTT

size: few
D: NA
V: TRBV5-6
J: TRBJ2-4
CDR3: CASSLGAAKNIQYF
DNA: TGTGCCAGCAGCTTGGGTGCAGCCAAAAACATTCAGTACTTC

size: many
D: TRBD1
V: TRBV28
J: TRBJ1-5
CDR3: CASRGQGGNQPQHF
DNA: TGTGCCAGCAGAGGACAGGGGGGCAATCAGCCCCAGCATTTT

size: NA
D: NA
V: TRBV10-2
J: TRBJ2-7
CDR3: CASGRDFYEQYF
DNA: TGCGCCAGCGGACGGGACTTCTACGAGCAGTACTTC

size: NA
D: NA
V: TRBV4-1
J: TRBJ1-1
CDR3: CASSHGGTYTEAFF
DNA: TGCGCCAGCAGCCACGGCGGGACATACACTGAAGCTTTCTTT

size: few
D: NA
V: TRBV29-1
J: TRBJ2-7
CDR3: CSVERPGRTYEQYF
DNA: TGCAGCGTTGAAAGACCAGGGCGCACCTACGAGCAGTACTTC

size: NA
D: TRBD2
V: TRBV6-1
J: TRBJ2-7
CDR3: CASSGNSGGPVYEQYF
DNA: TGTGCCAGCAGTGGAAATAGCGGGGGGCCTGTCTACGAGCAGTACTTC

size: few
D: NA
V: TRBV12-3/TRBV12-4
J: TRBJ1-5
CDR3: CASSHARGAQPQHF
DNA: TGTGCCAGCAGTCACGCTAGGGGGGCTCAGCCCCAGCATTTT

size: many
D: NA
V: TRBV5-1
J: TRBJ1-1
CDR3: CASRSTGDKAFF
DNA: TGCGCCAGCAGATCGACGGGGGACAAAGCTTTCTTT

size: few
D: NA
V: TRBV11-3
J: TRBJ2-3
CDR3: CAIPREFTDTQYF
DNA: TGTGCCATCCCTCGGGAGTTCACAGATACGCAGTATTTT

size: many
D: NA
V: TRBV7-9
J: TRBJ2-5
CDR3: CASSSNRETQYF
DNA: TGTGCCAGCAGCTCCAACAGGGAGACCCAGTACTTC

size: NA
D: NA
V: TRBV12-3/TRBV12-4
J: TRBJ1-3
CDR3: CASSRRTVSSGNTIYF
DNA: TGTGCCAGCAGCCGTCGGACAGTCAGCTCTGGAAACACCATATATTTT

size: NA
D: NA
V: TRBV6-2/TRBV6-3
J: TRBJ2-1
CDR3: CASSSRLDDNEQFF
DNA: TGTGCCAGCAGTTCCCGGCTAGACGACAATGAGCAGTTCTTC

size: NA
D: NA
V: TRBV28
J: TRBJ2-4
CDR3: CASSLRVALKLAKNIQYF
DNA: TGTGCCAGCAGTTTGCGTGTGGCCCTTAAACTAGCCAAAAACATTCAGTACTTC

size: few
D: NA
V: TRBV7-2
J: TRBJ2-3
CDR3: CASSRADDTQYF
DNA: TGTGCCAGCAGTAGAGCGGACGATACGCAGTATTTT

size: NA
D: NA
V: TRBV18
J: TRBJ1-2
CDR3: CASSYTGTPTNYGYTF
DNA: TGTGCCAGCTCTTATACCGGGACACCTACTAACTATGGCTACACCTTC

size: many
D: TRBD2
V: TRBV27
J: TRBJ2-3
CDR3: CASSFRYRGGMADTQYF
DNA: TGTGCCAGCAGTTTCAGATACCGGGGGGGCATGGCAGATACGCAGTATTTT

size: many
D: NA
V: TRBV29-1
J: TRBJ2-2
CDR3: CSVDTLASNTGELVF
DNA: TGCAGCGTCGACACACTAGCCTCAAACACCGGGGAGCTGGTTTTT

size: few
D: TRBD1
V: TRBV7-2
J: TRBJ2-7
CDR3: CASSVGTGGYEQYF
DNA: TGTGCCAGCAGCGTGGGGACAGGGGGCTACGAGCAGTACTTC

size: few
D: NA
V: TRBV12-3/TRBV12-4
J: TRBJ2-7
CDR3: CASTLGSYEQYF
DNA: TGTGCCAGCACCCTCGGGTCCTACGAGCAGTACTTC

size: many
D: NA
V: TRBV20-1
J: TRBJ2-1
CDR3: CSARDSLAYGSYNEQFF
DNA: TGCAGTGCTAGAGATTCCTTGGCCTACGGCTCCTACAATGAGCAGTTCTTC

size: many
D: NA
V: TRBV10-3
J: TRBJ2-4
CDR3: CAISDNTGQTAKNIQYF
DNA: TGTGCCATCAGTGATAACACCGGACAGACAGCCAAAAACATTCAGTACTTC

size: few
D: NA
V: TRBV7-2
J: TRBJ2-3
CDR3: CASSLGQFGTDTQYF
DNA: TGTGCCAGCAGCTTGGGACAATTTGGCACAGATACGCAGTATTTT

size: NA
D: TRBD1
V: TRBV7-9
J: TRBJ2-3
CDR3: CASSQLPGQGGTDTQYF
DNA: TGTGCCAGCAGCCAGCTTCCGGGACAGGGGGGCACGGATACGCAGTATTTT

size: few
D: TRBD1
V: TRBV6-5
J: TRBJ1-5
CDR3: CASRWDRNQPQHF
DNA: TGTGCCAGCAGGTGGGACAGAAATCAGCCCCAGCATTTT

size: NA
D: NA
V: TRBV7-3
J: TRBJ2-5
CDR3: CASSLSSGTSQYF
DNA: TGTGCCAGCAGCTTATCTTCCGGGACGAGCCAGTACTTC

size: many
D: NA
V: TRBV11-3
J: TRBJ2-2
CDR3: CASSSFYQGSGELFF
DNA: TGTGCCAGCAGCTCCTTTTACCAGGGGTCCGGGGAGCTGTTTTTT

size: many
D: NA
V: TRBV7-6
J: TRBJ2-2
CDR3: CASSLAQNTGELFF
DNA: TGTGCCAGCAGCTTAGCGCAGAACACCGGGGAGCTGTTTTTT

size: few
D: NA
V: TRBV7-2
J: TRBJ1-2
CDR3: CASSLGTGLKGGYTF
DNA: TGTGCCAGCAGCTTGGGTACCGGACTAAAAGGTGGCTACACCTTC

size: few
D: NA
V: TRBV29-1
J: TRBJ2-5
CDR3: CSDGGSGQETQYF
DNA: TGCAGCGACGGCGGTAGCGGTCAAGAGACCCAGTACTTC

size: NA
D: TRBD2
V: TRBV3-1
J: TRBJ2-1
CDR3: CASSQASGGYNEQFF
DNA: TGTGCCAGCAGCCAGGCTAGCGGGGGCTACAATGAGCAGTTCTTC

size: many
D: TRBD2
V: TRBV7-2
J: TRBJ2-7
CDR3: CASSLVSSGGSYEQYF
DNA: TGTGCCAGCAGCTTGGTATCTAGCGGGGGTAGCTACGAGCAGTACTTC

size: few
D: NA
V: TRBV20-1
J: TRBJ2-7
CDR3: CSAEVGRAPYEQYF
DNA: TGCAGTGCTGAAGTCGGCCGCGCGCCCTACGAGCAGTACTTC

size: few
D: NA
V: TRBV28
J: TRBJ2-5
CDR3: CASSSDIQTQYF
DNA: TGTGCCAGCAGTTCCGACATCCAGACCCAGTACTTC